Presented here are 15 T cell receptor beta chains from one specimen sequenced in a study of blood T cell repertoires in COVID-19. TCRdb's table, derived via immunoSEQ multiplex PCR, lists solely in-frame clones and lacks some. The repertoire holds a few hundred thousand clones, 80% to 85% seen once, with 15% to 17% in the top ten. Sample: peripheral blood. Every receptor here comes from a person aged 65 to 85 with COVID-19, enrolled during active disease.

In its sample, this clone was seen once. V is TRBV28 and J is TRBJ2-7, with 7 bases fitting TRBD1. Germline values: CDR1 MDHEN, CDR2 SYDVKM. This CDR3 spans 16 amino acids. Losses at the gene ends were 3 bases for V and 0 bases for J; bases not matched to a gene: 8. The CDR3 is CASSLTGPISSYEQYF. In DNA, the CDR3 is TGTGCCAGCAGTTTGACAGGGCCAATTTCCTCCTACGAGCAGTACTTC.

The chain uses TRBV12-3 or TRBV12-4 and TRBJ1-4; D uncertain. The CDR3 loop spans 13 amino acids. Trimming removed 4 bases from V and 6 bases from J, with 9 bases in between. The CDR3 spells CASSWSLDEKLFF. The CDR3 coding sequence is TGTGCCAGCAGTTGGAGTCTTGATGAAAAACTGTTTTTT.

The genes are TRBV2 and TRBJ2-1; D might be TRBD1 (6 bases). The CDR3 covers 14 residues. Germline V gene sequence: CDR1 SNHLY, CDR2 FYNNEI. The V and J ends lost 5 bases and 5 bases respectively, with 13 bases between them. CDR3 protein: CASSWDTYNNEQFF. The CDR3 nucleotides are TGTGCCAGCAGTTGGGACACTTACAACAATGAGCAGTTCTTC.

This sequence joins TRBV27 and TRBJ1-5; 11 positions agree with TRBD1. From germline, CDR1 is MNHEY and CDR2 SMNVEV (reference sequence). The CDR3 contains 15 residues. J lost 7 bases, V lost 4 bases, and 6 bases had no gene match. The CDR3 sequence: CASSWTGGAGQPQHF. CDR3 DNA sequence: TGTGCCAGCAGTTGGACAGGGGGCGCGGGGCAGCCCCAGCATTTT.

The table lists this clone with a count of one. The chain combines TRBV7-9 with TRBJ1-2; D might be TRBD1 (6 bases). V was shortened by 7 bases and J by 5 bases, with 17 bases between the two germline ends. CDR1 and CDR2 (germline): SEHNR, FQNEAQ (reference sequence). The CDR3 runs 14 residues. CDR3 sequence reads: CASTPEGGDYGYTF. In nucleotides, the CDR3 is TGTGCCAGCACTCCCGAGGGGGGGGATTATGGCTACACCTTC.

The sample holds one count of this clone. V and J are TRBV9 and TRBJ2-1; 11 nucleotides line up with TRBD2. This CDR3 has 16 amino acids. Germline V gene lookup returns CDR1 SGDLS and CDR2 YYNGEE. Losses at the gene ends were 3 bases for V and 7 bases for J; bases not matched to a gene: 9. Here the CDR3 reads CASSELAGVPRNEQFF. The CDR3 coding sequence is TGTGCCAGCAGCGAACTAGCGGGAGTCCCTAGGAATGAGCAGTTCTTC.

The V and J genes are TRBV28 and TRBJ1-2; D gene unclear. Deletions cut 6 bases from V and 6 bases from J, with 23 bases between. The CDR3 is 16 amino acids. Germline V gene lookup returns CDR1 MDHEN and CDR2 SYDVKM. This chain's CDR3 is CASSSPFGGVPDGYTF. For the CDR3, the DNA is TGTGCCAGCAGCTCTCCATTCGGAGGCGTGCCTGATGGCTACACCTTC.

In DNA, the CDR3 is TGTGCCAGCAGTTACGGACTAGCGGGGCCGACCGGGGAGCTGTTTTTT. This gives the protein CASSYGLAGPTGELFF. The genes are TRBV6-2 or TRBV6-3 and TRBJ2-2; 12 bases align to TRBD2. The J segment lost 5 bases and the V segment lost 2 bases, leaving 3 bases of the junction unmatched. The CDR3 has 16 amino acids. Germline V gene lookup returns CDR1 MNHEY and CDR2 SVGEGT.

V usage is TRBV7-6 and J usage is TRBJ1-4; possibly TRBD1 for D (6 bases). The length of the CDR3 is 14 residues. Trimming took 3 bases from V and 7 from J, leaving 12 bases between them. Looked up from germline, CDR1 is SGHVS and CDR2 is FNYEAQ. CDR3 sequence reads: CASSLGAGVEKLFF. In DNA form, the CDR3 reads TGTGCCAGCAGCTTGGGGGCAGGGGTTGAAAAACTGTTTTTT.

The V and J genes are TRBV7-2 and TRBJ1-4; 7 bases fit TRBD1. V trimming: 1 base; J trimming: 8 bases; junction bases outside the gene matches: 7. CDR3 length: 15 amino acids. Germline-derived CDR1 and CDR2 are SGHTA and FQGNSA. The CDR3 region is CASSLVGGVGEKLFF. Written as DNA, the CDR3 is TGTGCCAGCAGCTTAGTAGGGGGCGTCGGGGAAAAACTGTTTTTT.

The CDR3, as DNA: TGTGCCAGTAGTATAGGGGGGGAGACAGGGCGCAATCAGCCCCAGCATTTT. It specifies CASSIGGETGRNQPQHF. The V and J genes are TRBV19 and TRBJ1-5, with 7 bases lining up with TRBD1. The CDR3 length is 17 residues. Germline lookup yields CDR1 LNHDA and CDR2 SQIVND (reference sequence). V was clipped by 1 base and J by 2 bases; unmatched bases: 8.

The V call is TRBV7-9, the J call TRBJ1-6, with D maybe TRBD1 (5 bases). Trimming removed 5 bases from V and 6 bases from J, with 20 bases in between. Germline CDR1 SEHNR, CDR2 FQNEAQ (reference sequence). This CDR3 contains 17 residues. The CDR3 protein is CASSPHLGGVLNSPLHF. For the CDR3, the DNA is TGTGCCAGCAGCCCACATCTGGGGGGAGTACTTAATTCACCCCTCCACTTT.

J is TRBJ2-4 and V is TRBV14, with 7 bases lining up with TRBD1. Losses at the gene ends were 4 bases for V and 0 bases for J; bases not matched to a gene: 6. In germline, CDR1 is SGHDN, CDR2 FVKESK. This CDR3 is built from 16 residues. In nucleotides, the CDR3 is TGTGCCAGCAGCCGGGACAGCCTTGGAGCCAAAAACATTCAGTACTTC. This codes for CASSRDSLGAKNIQYF.

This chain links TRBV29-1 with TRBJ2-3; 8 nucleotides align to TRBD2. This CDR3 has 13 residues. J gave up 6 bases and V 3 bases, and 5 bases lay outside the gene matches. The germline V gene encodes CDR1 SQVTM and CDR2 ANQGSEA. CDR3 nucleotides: TGCAGCGTTGATAGCGGGACCGCGGATACGCAGTATTTT. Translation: CSVDSGTADTQYF.

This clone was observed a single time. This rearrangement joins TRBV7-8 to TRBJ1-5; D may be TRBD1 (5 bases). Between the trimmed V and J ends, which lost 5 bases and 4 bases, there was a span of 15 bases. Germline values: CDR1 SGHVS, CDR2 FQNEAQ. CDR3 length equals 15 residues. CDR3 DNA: TGTGCCAGCAGCCCCGGACACGGAAAGAATCAGCCCCAGCATTTT. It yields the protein CASSPGHGKNQPQHF.